This passage covers 12 T cell receptor beta chains from one sample sequenced in a study of CD8+CD57+ T cells in acquired aplastic anemia. Using genomic DNA as the template, TCR beta VDJ and CDR3 profiling was carried out. MiXCR was run by TCRdb on the reads, yielding one entry per CDR3 protein. Of roughly 150,000 distinct CDR3 sequences in the sample, around 48% were seen once. Individuals selected for sequencing had exhibited CD8+CD57+ cell expansion on flow cytometry. Sequenced sample: sorted CD4+, CD8+, or CD8+CD57+ T cells (not recorded which) from PBMCs. These receptors came from a human donor with aplastic anemia.

The chain links TRBV2 to TRBJ2-7, with D possibly matching TRBD1 (6 bases). The CDR3 runs to 12 residues. V lost 6 bases and J lost 3, with 9 bases in between. Germline V gene lookup returns CDR1 SNHLY and CDR2 FYNNEI. The CDR3, as DNA: TGTGCCAGCAGGGACAGATACTACGAGCAGTACTTC. Protein: CASRDRYYEQYF.

This clonotype was seen many times. The DNA of the CDR3 is TGTGCCAGCAGCTTCTCCCCTGGAAATCAGCCCCAGCATTTT. It translates to CASSFSPGNQPQHF. This chain links TRBV11-2 with TRBJ1-5; D not certain. Germline loops: CDR1 SGHAT, CDR2 FQNNGV. The CDR3 totals 14 residues. V was clipped by 3 bases and J by 4 bases, with 10 bases between them. The full variable domain, with the rest looked up from reference TRBV11-2 and TRBJ1-5, is EAGVAQSPRYKIIEKRQSVAFWCNPISGHATLYWYQQILGQGPKLLIQFQNNGVVDDSQLPKDRFSAERLKGVDSTLKIQPAKLEDSAVYLCASSFSPGNQPQHFGDGTRLSIL.

This clonotype was seen repeatedly, ten times or more. The chain joins TRBV5-1 to TRBJ2-3; 14 positions match TRBD2. Germline values: CDR1 SGHRS, CDR2 YFSETQ. Trimming at V came to 4 bases and at J to 4 bases, leaving 8 bases not matched to a gene. This CDR3 is built from 17 residues. The CDR3 loop is CASSGGTSGRVADTQYF. CDR3 bases: TGCGCCAGCAGCGGAGGGACTAGCGGGAGAGTAGCAGATACGCAGTATTTT.

The sample holds a few counts of this clonotype. The CDR3 region is CASSYVRGLGTRNIQYF. The CDR3 coding sequence is TGTGCCAGCAGTTATGTCAGGGGGCTGGGGACAAGGAACATTCAGTACTTC. V gene TRBV6-2 or TRBV6-3 combines with J gene TRBJ2-4; TRBD1 matches 8 bases. Germline CDR1 and CDR2: MNHEY and SVGEGT. The CDR3 has 17 amino acids. V shed 3 bases, J shed 7 bases, and the junction held 14 bases outside the gene matches.

The V gene is TRBV7-9, the J gene TRBJ1-3; the D gene is possibly TRBD1 (6 bases). V lost 3 bases and J lost 0, with 9 bases in between. The CDR3 has 15 residues. CDR1 is SEHNR and CDR2 is FQNEAQ in the germline V gene (reference sequence). In nucleotides, the CDR3 is TGTGCCAGCAGCTTGGGGGCCGGCTCTGGAAACACCATATATTTT. As protein: CASSLGAGSGNTIYF.

Many counts were recorded for this clonotype. The chain combines TRBV11-2 with TRBJ2-7; D gene unclear. Germline V gene data show CDR1 as SGHAT and CDR2 as FQNNGV. This CDR3 is built from 14 residues. Trimming removed 1 base from V and 3 bases from J, with 10 bases in between. The CDR3: CASSLATTGYEQYF. In DNA form, the CDR3 reads TGTGCCAGCAGCTTAGCCACGACCGGCTACGAGCAGTACTTC.

The CDR3 reads CASSLHRYETQYF. CDR3 DNA: TGTGCCAGCAGCTTACACCGGTACGAGACCCAGTACTTC. V and J are TRBV11-2 and TRBJ2-5; D not certain. The CDR3 runs to 13 residues. The germline CDR1 and CDR2 sequences are SGHAT and FQNNGV. V was cut by 2 bases and J by 5 bases, with 9 bases left in between. Based on the CDR3 plus reference TRBV11-2 and TRBJ2-5, the full variable domain is EAGVAQSPRYKIIEKRQSVAFWCNPISGHATLYWYQQILGQGPKLLIQFQNNGVVDDSQLPKDRFSAERLKGVDSTLKIQPAKLEDSAVYLCASSLHRYETQYFGPGTRLLVL.

This clonotype was seen only a few times. The chain has TRBV6-1 and TRBJ1-1, with 9 bases matching TRBD1. The CDR3 has 16 amino acids. V dropped 4 bases and J dropped 3; count of bases not matched to a gene: 9. Germline V CDR1 and CDR2: MNHNS, SASEGT. CDR3 DNA sequence: TGTGCCAGCAGTGGCATACAGGGGGCGATGGACACTGAAGCTTTCTTT. Translated: CASSGIQGAMDTEAFF.

This clonotype was seen a handful of times. The gene calls are TRBV15 and TRBJ1-6; D possibly corresponds to TRBD1 (5 bases). The germline CDR1 and CDR2 sequences are LNHNV and YYDKDF (reference sequence). This CDR3 region has 15 residues. V was clipped by 2 bases and J by 8 bases, with 13 bases between them. This CDR3 reads CATSRTGLRDSPLHF. Here the CDR3 DNA reads TGTGCCACCAGCAGAACGGGACTGAGGGATTCACCCCTCCACTTT.

This chain uses TRBV10-3 with TRBJ2-7; D is possibly TRBD1 (5 bases). Germline lookup yields CDR1 ENHRY and CDR2 SYGVKD. V lost 10 bases, J lost 4 bases, and 11 bases lay in between. The CDR3 length is 11 residues. Here the CDR3 reads CATETAYEQYF. The CDR3 bases are TGTGCCACCGAGACAGCATACGAGCAGTACTTC.

Here the CDR3 DNA reads TGCGCCAGCAGTGATTTGGCGACGAGGACAGATACGCAGTATTTT. Translating gives CASSDLATRTDTQYF. The chain combines TRBV10-2 with TRBJ2-3; D uncertain. Per germline, CDR1 WSHSY and CDR2 SAAADI. The CDR3 is 15 residues long. V was trimmed by 3 bases and J by 3 bases, leaving 13 bases between them.

This clonotype was seen repeatedly, ten times or more. The V gene is TRBV7-2, the J gene TRBJ2-1; TRBD1 is a possible D gene (6 bases). V lost 3 bases to trimming and J lost 7 bases, with 13 bases between them. Per the germline V gene, CDR1 is SGHTA and CDR2 is FQGNSA. CDR3 length equals 14 residues. CDR3 protein: CASSFPTGTNEQFF. CDR3 DNA: TGTGCCAGCAGCTTCCCCACAGGGACAAATGAGCAGTTCTTC.